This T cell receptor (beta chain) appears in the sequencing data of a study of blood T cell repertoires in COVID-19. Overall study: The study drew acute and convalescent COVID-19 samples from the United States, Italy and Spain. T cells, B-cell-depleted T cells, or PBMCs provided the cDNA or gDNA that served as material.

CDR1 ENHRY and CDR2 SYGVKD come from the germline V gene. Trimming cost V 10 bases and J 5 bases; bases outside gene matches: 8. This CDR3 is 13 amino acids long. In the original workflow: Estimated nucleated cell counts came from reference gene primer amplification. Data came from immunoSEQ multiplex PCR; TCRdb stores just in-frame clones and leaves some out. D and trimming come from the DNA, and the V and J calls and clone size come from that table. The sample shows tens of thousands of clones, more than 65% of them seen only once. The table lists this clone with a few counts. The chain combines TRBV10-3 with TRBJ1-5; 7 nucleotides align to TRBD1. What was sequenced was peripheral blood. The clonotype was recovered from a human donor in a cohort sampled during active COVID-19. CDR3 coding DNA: TGTGCCACAACTAGGGGGCCGGATCAGCCCCAGCATTTT. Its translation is CATTRGPDQPQHF.